This T cell receptor beta chain was profiled in a study of shared clonotypes between healthy human individuals. Findings and caveats of the study: Estimated richness values were generally larger in naive subsets than in memory subsets. Of the naive CD4 clonotypes, roughly 5% were shared across a handful of donors.

A remark on this clone: Its cognate antigen is unknown.

Assay used: immunoSEQ multiplex PCR; TCRdb lists only in-frame clones, some missing. The table records roughly 86,000 clones, approximately 70% of them present only once. The sequencing sample was made of memory CD8+ T cells sorted from blood. Documented subset: CD45RO+ cells pooled with CCR7-negative TemRA cells. This sequence originates from a man aged 25 to 40 in good health.

The CDR3 coding sequence is TGTGCCAGCAGCCCCTCCCCCGGGACAGGGGGTGACAATGAGCAGTTCTTC. Translation: CASSPSPGTGGDNEQFF. The J gene is TRBJ2-1, the V gene TRBV5-8; 11 bases are shared with TRBD1. The CDR3 has 17 residues. V trimming: 4 bases; J trimming: 5 bases; junction bases outside the gene matches: 11. CDR1 and CDR2 from the germline V gene are SGHTS and YDEGEE.